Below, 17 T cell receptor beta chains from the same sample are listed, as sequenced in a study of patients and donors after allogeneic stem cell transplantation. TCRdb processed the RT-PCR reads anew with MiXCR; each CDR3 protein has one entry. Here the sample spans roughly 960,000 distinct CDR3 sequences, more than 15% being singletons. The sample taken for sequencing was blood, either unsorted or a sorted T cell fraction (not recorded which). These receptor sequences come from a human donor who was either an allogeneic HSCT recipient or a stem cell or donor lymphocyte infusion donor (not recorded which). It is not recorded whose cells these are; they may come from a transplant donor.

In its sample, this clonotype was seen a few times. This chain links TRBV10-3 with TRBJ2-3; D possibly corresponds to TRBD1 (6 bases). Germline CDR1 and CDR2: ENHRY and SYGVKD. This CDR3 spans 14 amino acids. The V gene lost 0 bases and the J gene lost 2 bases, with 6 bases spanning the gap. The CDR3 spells CAISESGATDTQYF. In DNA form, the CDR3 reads TGTGCCATCAGTGAGTCGGGGGCCACAGATACGCAGTATTTT.

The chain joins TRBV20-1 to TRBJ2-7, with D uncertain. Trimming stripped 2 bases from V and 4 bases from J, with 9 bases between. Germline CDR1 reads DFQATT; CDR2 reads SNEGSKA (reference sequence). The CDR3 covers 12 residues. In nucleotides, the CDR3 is TGCAGTGCTAGACCTTCATTTTACGAGCAGTACTTC. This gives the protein CSARPSFYEQYF.

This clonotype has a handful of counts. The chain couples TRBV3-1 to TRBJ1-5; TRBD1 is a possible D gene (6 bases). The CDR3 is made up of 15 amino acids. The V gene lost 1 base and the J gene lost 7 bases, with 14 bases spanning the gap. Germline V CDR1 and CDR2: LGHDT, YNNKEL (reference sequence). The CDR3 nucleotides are TGTGCCAGCAGCCAAGGAAACAGGGTAGGACAGCCCCAGCATTTT. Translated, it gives CASSQGNRVGQPQHF.

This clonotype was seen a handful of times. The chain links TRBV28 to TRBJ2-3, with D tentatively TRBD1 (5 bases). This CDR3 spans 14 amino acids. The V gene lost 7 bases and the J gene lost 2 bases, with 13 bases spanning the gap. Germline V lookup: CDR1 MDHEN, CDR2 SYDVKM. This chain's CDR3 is CASTHRQFTDTQYF. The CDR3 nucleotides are TGTGCCAGCACACACAGGCAATTCACAGATACGCAGTATTTT.

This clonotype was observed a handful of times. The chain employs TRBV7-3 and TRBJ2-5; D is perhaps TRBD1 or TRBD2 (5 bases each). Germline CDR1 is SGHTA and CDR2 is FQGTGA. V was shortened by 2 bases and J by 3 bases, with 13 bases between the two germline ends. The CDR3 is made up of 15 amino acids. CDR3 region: CASSLFGATEETQYF. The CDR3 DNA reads TGTGCCAGCAGCTTATTCGGGGCGACCGAAGAGACCCAGTACTTC.

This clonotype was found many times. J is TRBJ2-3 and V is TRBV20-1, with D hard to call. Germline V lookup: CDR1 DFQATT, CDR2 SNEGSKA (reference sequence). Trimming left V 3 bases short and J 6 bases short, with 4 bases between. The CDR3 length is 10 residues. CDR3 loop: CSASSDTQYF. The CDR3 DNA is TGCAGTGCTAGCTCCGATACGCAGTATTTT.

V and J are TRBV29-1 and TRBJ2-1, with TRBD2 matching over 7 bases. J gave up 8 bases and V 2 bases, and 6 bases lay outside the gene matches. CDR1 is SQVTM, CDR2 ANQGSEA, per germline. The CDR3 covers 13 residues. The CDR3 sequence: CSVEFMGGYEQFF. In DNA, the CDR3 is TGCAGCGTTGAATTCATGGGGGGGTATGAGCAGTTCTTC.

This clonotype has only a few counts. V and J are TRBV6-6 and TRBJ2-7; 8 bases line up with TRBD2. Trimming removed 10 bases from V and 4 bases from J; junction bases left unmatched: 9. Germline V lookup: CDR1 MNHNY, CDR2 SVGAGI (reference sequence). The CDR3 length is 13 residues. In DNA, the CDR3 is TGTGCCACCGCGGACAGCGGGGGATACGAGCAGTACTTC. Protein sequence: CATADSGGYEQYF.

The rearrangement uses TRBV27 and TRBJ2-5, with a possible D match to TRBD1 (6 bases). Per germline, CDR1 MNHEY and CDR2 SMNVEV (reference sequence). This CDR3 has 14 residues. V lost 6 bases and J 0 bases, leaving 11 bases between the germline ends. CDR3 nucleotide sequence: TGTGCCAGCAGACCTAACAGGGACCAAGAGACCCAGTACTTC. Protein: CASRPNRDQETQYF.

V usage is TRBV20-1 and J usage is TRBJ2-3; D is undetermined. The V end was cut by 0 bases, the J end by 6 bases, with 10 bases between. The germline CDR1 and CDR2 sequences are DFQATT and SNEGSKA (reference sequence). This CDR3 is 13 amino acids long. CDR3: CSAREGGSDTQYF. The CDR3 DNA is TGCAGTGCTAGAGAAGGCGGCTCGGATACGCAGTATTTT.

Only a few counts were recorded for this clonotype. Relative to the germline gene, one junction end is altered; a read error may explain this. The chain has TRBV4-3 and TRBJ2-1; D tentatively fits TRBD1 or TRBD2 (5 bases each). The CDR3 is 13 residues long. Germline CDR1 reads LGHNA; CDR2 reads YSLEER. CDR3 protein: CASSQDLNSGRVF. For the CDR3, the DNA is TGCGCCAGCAGCCAAGATTTAAATTCAGGGCGGGTCTTC.

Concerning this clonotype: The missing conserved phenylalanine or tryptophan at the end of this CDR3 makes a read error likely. CDR3 residues: CSDSGDGYTI. DNA of the CDR3: TGCAGTGATTCGGGGGACGGCTACACCATC. The chain recombines TRBV20-1 with TRBJ1-2; tentative D call: TRBD1 (5 bases). V was clipped by 7 bases and J by 8 bases, with 11 bases between them. Germline V gives CDR1 DFQATT, CDR2 SNEGSKA (reference sequence). The length of the CDR3 is 10 residues.

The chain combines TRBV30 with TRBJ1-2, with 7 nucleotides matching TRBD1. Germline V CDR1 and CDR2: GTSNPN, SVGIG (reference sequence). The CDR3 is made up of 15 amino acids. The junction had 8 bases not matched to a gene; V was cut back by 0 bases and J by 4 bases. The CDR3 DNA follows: TGTGCCTGGAGTGTGGCGACAGGGTGGGGCTATGGCTACACCTTC. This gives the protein CAWSVATGWGYGYTF.

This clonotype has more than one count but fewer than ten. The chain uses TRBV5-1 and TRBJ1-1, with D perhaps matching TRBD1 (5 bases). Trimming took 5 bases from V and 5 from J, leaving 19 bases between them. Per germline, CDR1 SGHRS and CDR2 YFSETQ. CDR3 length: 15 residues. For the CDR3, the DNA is TGCGCCAGCAGGCCTGGGGATGGGGCGAGGACTGAAGCTTTCTTT. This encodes CASRPGDGARTEAFF.

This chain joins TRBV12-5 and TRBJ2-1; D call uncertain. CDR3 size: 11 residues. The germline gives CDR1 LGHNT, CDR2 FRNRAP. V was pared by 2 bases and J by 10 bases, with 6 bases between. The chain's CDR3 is CASGLNVEQFF. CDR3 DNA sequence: TGTGCTAGTGGTTTGAACGTCGAGCAGTTCTTC.

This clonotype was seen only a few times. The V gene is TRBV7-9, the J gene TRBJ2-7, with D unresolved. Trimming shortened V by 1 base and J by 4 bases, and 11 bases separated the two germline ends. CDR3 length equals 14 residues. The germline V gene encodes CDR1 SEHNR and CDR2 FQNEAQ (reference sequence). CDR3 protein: CASSLGVTTYEQYF. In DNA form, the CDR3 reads TGTGCCAGCAGCTTAGGGGTGACAACTTACGAGCAGTACTTC. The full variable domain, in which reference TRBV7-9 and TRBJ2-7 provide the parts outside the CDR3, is DTGVSQNPRHKITKRGQNVTFRCDPISEHNRLYWYRQTLGQGPEFLTYFQNEAQLEKSRLLSDRFSAERPKGSFSTLEIQRTEQGDSAMYLCASSLGVTTYEQYFGPGTRLTVT.

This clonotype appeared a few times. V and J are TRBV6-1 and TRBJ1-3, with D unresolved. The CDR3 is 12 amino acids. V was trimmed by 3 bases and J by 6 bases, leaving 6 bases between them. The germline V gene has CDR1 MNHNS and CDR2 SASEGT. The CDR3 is CASSDSLNTIYF. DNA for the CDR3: TGTGCCAGCAGTGACAGTTTAAACACCATATATTTT.